This T cell receptor (beta chain) was recorded in a study of OX40 agonist ivuxolimab in advanced cancers. Germline trimming cut 3 bases from V and 5 bases from J; bases unmatched to any gene: 7. Germline loops: CDR1 KGHSH, CDR2 LQKENI. CDR3 length: 16 amino acids. The table came from immunoSEQ multiplex PCR; TCRdb's copy has only in-frame clones and leaves some out. The data contain about 91,000 clones, 75% to 90% of them singletons. The chain carries TRBV18 and TRBJ2-2; TRBD1 aligns across 9 bases. The sample consisted of CD4+ or CD8+ T cells sorted from blood, taken in a trial of the OX40 agonist ivuxolimab. This TCR was sampled from an adult with an advanced solid tumor such as melanoma, head and neck, liver or kidney cancer. The CDR3: CASSPGQGRGTGELFF. The CDR3 DNA follows: TGTGCCAGCTCACCGGGACAGGGCCGAGGGACCGGGGAGCTGTTTTTT. Full variable domain (outside the CDR3, taken from reference TRBV18 and TRBJ2-2): NAGVMQNPRHLVRRRGQEARLRCSPMKGHSHVYWYRQLPEEGLKFMVYLQKENIIDESGMPKERFSAEFPKEGPSILRIQQVVRGDSAAYFCASSPGQGRGTGELFFGEGSRLTVL.